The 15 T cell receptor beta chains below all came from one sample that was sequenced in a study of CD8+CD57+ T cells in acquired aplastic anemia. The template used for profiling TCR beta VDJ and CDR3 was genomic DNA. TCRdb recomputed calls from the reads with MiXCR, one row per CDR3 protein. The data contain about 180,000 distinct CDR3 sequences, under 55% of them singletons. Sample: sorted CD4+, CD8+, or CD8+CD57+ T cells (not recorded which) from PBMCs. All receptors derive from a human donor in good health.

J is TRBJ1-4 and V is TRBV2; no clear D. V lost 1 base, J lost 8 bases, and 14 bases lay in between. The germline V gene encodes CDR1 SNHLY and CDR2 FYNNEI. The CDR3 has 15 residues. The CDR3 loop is CASSEVGLRREKLFF. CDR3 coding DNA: TGTGCCAGCAGTGAAGTGGGCTTACGAAGGGAAAAACTGTTTTTT. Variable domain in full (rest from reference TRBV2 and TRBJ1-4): EPEVTQTPSHQVTQMGQEVILRCVPISNHLYFYWYRQILGQKVEFLVSFYNNEISEKSEIFDDQFSVERPDGSNFTLKIRSTKLEDSAMYFCASSEVGLRREKLFFGSGTQLSVL.

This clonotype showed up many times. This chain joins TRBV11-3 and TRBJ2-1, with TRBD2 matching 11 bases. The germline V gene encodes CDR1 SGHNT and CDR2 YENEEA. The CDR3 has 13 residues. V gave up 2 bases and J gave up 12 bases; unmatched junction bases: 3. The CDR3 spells CASSLSSGRTQFF. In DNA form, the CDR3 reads TGTGCCAGCAGCTTATCTAGCGGGAGGACGCAGTTCTTC.

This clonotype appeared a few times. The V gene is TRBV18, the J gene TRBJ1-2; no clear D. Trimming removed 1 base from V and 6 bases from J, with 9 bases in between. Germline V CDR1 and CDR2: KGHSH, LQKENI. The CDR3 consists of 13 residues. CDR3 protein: CASSPRETDGYTF. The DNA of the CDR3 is TGTGCCAGCTCACCACGTGAGACCGATGGCTACACCTTC.

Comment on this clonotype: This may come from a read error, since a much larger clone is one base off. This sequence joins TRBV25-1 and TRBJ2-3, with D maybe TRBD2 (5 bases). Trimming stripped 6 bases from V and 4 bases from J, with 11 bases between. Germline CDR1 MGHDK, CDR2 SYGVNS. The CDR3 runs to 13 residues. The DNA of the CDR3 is TGTGCCAGCAGACGAGACGGGGCAGATACGCAGTATTTT. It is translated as CASRRDGADTQYF. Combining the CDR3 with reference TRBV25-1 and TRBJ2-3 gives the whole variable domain EADIYQTPRYLVIGTGKKITLECSQTMGHDKMYWYQQDPGMELHLIHYSYGVNSTEKGDLSSESTVSRIRTEHFPLTLESARPSHTSQYLCASRRDGADTQYFGPGTRLTVL.

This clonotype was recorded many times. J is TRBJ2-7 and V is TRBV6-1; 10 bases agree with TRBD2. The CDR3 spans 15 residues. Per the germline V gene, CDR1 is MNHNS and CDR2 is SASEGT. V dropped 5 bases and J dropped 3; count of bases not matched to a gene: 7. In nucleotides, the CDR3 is TGTGCCAGCAGTCCCGGGACTAGCGCTTTCTACGAGCAGTACTTC. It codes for CASSPGTSAFYEQYF.

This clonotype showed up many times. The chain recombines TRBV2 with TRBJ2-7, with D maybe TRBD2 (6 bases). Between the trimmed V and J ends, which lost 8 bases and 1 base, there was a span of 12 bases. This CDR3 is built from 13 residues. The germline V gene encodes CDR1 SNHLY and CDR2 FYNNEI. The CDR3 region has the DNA TGTGCCAGCGGACGGGACTCTTCCTACGAGCAGTACTTC. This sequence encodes CASGRDSSYEQYF.

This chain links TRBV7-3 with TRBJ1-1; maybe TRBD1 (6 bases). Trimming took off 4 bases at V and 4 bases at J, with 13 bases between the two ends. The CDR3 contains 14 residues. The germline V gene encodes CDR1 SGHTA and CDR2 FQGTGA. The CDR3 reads CASSSTTGSTEAFF. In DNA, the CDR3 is TGTGCCAGCAGCTCGACAACAGGGAGCACTGAAGCTTTCTTT. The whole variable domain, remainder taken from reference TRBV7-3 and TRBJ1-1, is GAGVSQTPSNKVTEKGKYVELRCDPISGHTALYWYRQSLGQGPEFLIYFQGTGAADDSGLPNDRFFAVRPEGSVSTLKIQRTERGDSAVYLCASSSTTGSTEAFFGQGTRLTVV.

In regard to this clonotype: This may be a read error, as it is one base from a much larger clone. CDR3 DNA: TGTGCCAGCAGCTTAGGACAGACCACTAGCTATCAGCCCCAGCATTTT. Translated: CASSLGQTTSYQPQHF. The V gene is TRBV11-1, the J gene TRBJ1-5; TRBD1 might be the D (5 bases). This CDR3 spans 16 amino acids. Germline CDR1 reads SGHAT; CDR2 reads FQDESV (reference sequence).

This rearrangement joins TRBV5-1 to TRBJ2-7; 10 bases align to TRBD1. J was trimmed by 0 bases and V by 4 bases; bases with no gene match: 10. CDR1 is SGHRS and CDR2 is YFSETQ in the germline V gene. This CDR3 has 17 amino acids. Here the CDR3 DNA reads TGCGCCAGCAGCCCCCAGGGCAGACAGGGGGCCTCCTACGAGCAGTACTTC. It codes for CASSPQGRQGASYEQYF.

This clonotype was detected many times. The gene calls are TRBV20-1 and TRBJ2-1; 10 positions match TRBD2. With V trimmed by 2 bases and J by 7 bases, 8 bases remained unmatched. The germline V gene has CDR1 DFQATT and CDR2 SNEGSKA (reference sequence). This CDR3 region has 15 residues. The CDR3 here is CSARLAGEEWNEQFF. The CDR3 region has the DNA TGCAGTGCTAGACTAGCGGGAGAAGAATGGAATGAGCAGTTCTTC.

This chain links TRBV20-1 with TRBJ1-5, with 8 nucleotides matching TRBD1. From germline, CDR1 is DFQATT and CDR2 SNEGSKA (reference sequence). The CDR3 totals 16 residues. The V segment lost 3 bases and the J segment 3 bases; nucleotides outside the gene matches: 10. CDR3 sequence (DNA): TGCAGTGCTAGCTGGACAGGGAAGGGAAACAATCAGCCCCAGCATTTT. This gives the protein CSASWTGKGNNQPQHF.

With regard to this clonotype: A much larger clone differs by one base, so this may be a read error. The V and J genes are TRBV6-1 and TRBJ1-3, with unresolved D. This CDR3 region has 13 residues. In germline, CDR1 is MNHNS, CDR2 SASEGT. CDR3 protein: CASRSSSGNAIYF. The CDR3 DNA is TGTGCCAGCAGGTCGAGCTCTGGAAACGCCATATATTTT.

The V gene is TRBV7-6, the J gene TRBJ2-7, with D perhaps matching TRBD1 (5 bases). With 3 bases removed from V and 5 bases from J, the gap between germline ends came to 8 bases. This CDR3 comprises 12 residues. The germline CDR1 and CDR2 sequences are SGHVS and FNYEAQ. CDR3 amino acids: CASSFRDHEQYF. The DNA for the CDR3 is TGTGCCAGCAGCTTCAGGGATCACGAGCAGTACTTC.

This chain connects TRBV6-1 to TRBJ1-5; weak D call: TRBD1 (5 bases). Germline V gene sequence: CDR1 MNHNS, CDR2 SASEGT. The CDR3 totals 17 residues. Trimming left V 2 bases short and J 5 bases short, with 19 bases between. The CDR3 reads CASSENPTRDEYQPQHF. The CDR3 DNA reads TGTGCCAGCAGTGAAAACCCCACCCGGGACGAGTATCAGCCCCAGCATTTT.

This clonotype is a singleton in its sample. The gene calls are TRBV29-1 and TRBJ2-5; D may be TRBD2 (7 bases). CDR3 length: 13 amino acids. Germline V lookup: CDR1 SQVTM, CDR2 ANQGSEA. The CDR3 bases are TGCAGGTTGGGGGGGGGCGGTCAAGAGACCCAGTACTTC. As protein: CRLGGGGQETQYF. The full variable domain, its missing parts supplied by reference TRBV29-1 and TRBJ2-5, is SAVISQKPSRDICQRGTSLTIQCQVDSQVTMMFWYRQQPGQSLTLIATANQGSEATYESGFVIDKFPISRPNLTFSTLTVSNMSPEDSSIYLCRLGGGGQETQYFGPGTRLLVL.